Below, 11 T cell receptor beta chains from the same sample are listed, as sequenced in a study of low-dose radiotherapy and immunotherapy resistance in tumors. TRAV- and TRBV-specific primers were used for first-strand cDNA, which covered alpha and beta chains. The TCRs were subjected to amplification over about 20 PCR cycles employing a constant-region primer in conjunction with a V-primer adapter. MiXCR, applied by TCRdb to the reads, yields one record per CDR3 protein. The sample records around 13,000 distinct CDR3 sequences, 60% being singletons. These TCRs come from a human donor with advanced metastatic prostate, ovarian, gallbladder or colorectal cancer (not recorded which). This table probably holds off-target reads from a library built for another chain.

V and J are TRBV28 and TRBJ2-3; D call uncertain. This CDR3 spans 15 amino acids. Germline CDR1 is MDHEN and CDR2 is SYDVKM. V lost 5 bases, J lost 0 bases, and 12 bases lay in between. The CDR3 bases are TGTGCCAGCAGTCCCTCACAAGTGAGCACAGATACGCAGTATTTT. Translated: CASSPSQVSTDTQYF.

This chain joins TRBV5-4 and TRBJ1-1; D remains ambiguous. Trimming pared 0 bases from V and 1 base from J, leaving 10 bases between. CDR3 size: 15 residues. Germline V gene lookup returns CDR1 SGHNT and CDR2 YYREEE (reference sequence). CDR3 residues: CASSLGLSGNTEAFF. The CDR3 DNA is TGTGCCAGCAGCTTGGGCCTCTCTGGGAACACTGAAGCTTTCTTT.

This chain connects TRBV28 to TRBJ1-5; D remains ambiguous. The V gene's germline CDR1 is MDHEN and CDR2 SYDVKM. V lost 3 bases, J lost 6 bases, and 18 bases lay in between. This CDR3 spans 16 amino acids. The CDR3 region has the DNA TGTGCCAGCAGTTTCCTTAAGGGAATCGGTGGTCAGCCCCAGCATTTT. Its protein product is CASSFLKGIGGQPQHF.

This sequence joins TRBV7-2 and TRBJ2-7; 9 bases align to TRBD1. CDR1 and CDR2 (germline): SGHTA, FQGNSA. The CDR3 extends over 14 amino acids. J was trimmed by 5 bases and V by 5 bases; bases with no gene match: 7. The CDR3 region has the DNA TGTGCCAGCAGCATAGGACAGGGGCGCAACGAGCAGTACTTC. Translating it yields CASSIGQGRNEQYF.

This chain uses TRBV28 with TRBJ2-1, with D possibly matching TRBD1 (7 bases). CDR3 length: 14 residues. Germline values: CDR1 MDHEN, CDR2 SYDVKM. V was shortened by 6 bases and J by 2 bases, with 11 bases between the two germline ends. CDR3 residues: CASRAGQTYNEQFF. In nucleotides, the CDR3 is TGTGCCAGCAGGGCGGGACAGACCTACAATGAGCAGTTCTTC. Drawing the rest from reference TRBV28 and TRBJ2-1, the complete variable domain is DVKVTQSSRYLVKRTGEKVFLECVQDMDHENMFWYRQDPGLGLRLIYFSYDVKMKEKGDIPEGYSVSREKKERFSLILESASTNQTSMYLCASRAGQTYNEQFFGPGTRLTVL.

A single count supports this clonotype. The V and J genes are TRBV4-3 and TRBJ2-3; 9 positions agree with TRBD1. Per germline, CDR1 LGHNA and CDR2 YSLEER. The V and J ends lost 3 bases and 5 bases, in that order; junction bases with no gene match: 9. The CDR3 loop spans 16 amino acids. The CDR3: CASSHNPGQGGDTQYF. The CDR3 bases are TGCGCCAGCAGCCACAACCCGGGACAGGGTGGAGATACGCAGTATTTT.

The chain has TRBV7-2 and TRBJ2-3; TRBD2 matches 9 bases. V shed 1 base, J shed 4 bases, and the junction held 0 bases outside the gene matches. The CDR3 has 14 residues. The germline V gene has CDR1 SGHTA and CDR2 FQGNSA. This CDR3 is CASSLVAGADTQYF. The CDR3 DNA reads as TGTGCCAGCAGCTTAGTAGCGGGGGCAGATACGCAGTATTTT.

The chain joins TRBV6-5 to TRBJ1-2, with 8 bases aligning to TRBD1. Trimming took 4 bases from V and 7 from J; bases not matched to a gene: 8. Germline CDR1 and CDR2: MNHEY and SVGAGI. This CDR3 has 14 amino acids. This chain's CDR3 is CASSLGQASGGYTF. CDR3 coding DNA: TGTGCCAGCAGTTTGGGACAGGCAAGTGGTGGCTACACCTTC.

The chain is built from TRBV28 and TRBJ2-1; TRBD1 agrees at 8 bases. V shed 6 bases, J shed 2 bases, and the junction held 3 bases outside the gene matches. Germline V gives CDR1 MDHEN, CDR2 SYDVKM. This CDR3 spans 14 amino acids. In DNA form, the CDR3 reads TGTGCCAGCAGCACAGGGGGTGCCTACAATGAGCAGTTCTTC. Protein: CASSTGGAYNEQFF.

J is TRBJ2-4 and V is TRBV3-1, with TRBD1 matching over 7 bases. The CDR3 contains 14 residues. With 4 bases clipped from V and 7 bases from J, the junction kept 7 bases outside the gene matches. Germline V gene lookup returns CDR1 LGHDT and CDR2 YNNKEL (reference sequence). CDR3 amino acids: CASSPRGQWNIQYF. The CDR3 DNA reads as TGTGCCAGCAGCCCCCGGGGACAGTGGAACATTCAGTACTTC.

The chain has TRBV28 and TRBJ1-5, with D hard to call. Germline CDR1 MDHEN, CDR2 SYDVKM. This CDR3 is 16 amino acids long. Trimming took 3 bases from V and 0 from J, leaving 12 bases between them. CDR3 residues: CASSFKGFYSNQPQHF. As DNA, the CDR3 is TGTGCCAGCAGTTTTAAGGGTTTCTATAGCAATCAGCCCCAGCATTTT.